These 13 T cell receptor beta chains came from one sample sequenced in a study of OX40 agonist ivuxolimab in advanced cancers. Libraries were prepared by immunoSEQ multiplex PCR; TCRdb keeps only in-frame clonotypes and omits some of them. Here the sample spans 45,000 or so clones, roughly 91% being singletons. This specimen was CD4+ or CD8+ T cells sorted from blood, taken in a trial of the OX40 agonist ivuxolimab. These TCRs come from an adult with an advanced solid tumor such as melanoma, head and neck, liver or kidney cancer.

The CDR3 bases are TGTGCCAGCAGCTACGGACAGGGGTACTACGAGCAGTACTTC. Its protein is CASSYGQGYYEQYF. The chain combines TRBV11-1 with TRBJ2-7, with 9 positions matching TRBD1. The CDR3 is 14 amino acids. Trimming removed 4 bases from V and 3 bases from J; junction bases left unmatched: 4. Germline lookup yields CDR1 SGHAT and CDR2 FQDESV (reference sequence).

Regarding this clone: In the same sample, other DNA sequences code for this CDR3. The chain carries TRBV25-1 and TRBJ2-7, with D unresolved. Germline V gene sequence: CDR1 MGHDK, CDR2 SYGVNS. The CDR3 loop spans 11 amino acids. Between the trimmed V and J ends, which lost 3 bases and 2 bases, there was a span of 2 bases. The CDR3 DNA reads TGTGCCAGCAGTGAGGCCTACGAGCAGTACTTC. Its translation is CASSEAYEQYF.

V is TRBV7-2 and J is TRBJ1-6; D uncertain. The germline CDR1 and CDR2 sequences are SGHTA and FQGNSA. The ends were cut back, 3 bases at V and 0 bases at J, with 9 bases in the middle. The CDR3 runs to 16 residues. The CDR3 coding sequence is TGTGCCAGCAGCTTGATTACGGGCTCCTATAATTCACCCCTCCACTTT. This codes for CASSLITGSYNSPLHF.

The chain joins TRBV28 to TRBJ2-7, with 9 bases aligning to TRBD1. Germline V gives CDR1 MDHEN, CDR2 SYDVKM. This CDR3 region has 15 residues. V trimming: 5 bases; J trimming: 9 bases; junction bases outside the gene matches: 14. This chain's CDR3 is CASSPLEQGAAGQYF. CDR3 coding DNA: TGTGCCAGCAGTCCCTTAGAACAGGGGGCCGCCGGGCAGTACTTC.

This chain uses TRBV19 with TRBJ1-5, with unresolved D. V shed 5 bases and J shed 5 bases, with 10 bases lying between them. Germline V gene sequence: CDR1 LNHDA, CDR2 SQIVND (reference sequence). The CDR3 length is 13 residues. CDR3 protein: CASSDASYQPQHF. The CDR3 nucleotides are TGTGCCAGTAGTGACGCGTCATATCAGCCCCAGCATTTT.

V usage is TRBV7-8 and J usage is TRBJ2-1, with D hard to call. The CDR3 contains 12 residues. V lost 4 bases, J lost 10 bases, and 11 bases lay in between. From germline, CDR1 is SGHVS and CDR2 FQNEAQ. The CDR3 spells CASSSIADEQFF. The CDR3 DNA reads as TGTGCCAGCAGCTCCATTGCCGACGAGCAGTTCTTC.

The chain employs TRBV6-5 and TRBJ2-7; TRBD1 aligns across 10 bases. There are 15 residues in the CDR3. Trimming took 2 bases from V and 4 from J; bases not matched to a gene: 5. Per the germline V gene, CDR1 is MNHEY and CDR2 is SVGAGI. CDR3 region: CASSYAPGQGYEQYF. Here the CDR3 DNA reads TGTGCCAGCAGTTACGCTCCGGGACAGGGGTACGAGCAGTACTTC.

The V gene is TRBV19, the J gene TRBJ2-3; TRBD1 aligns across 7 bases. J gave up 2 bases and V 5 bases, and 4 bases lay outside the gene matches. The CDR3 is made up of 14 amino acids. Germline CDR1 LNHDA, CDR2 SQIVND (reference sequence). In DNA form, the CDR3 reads TGTGCCAGTAGTCCACAGGGGTACACAGATACGCAGTATTTT. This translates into CASSPQGYTDTQYF.

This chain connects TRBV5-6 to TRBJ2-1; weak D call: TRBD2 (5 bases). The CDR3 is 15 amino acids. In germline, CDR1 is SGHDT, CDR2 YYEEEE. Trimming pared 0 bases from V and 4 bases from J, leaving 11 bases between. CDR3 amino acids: CASSLVIARYNEQFF. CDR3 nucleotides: TGTGCCAGCAGCTTGGTAATAGCGAGATACAATGAGCAGTTCTTC.

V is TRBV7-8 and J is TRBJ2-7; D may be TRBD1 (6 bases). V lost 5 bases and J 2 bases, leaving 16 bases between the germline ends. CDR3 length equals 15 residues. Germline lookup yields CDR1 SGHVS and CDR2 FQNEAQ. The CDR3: CASSKFTGFAYEQYF. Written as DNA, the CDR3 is TGTGCCAGCAGCAAGTTCACAGGGTTTGCCTACGAGCAGTACTTC. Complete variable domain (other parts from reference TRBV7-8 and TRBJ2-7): GAGVSQSPRYKVAKRGQDVALRCDPISGHVSLFWYQQALGQGPEFLTYFQNEAQLDKSGLPSDRFFAERPEGSVSTLKIQRTQQEDSAVYLCASSKFTGFAYEQYFGPGTRLTVT.

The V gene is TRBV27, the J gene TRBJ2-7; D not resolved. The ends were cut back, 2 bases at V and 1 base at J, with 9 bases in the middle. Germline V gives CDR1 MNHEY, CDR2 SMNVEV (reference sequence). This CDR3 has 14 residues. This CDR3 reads CASSLGDWSYEQYF. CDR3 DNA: TGTGCCAGCAGTTTAGGGGATTGGTCCTACGAGCAGTACTTC.

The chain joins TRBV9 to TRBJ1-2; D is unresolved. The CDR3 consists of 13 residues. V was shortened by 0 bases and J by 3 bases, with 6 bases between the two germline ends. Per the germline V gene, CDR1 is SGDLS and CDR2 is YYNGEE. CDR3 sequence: CASSVAQDYGYTF. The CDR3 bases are TGTGCCAGCAGCGTAGCGCAGGACTATGGCTACACCTTC.

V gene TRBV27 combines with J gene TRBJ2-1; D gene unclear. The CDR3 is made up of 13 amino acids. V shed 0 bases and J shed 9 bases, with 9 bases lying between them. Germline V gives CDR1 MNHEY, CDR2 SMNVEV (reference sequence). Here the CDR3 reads CASSLSWRREQFF. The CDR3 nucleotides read TGTGCCAGCAGTTTATCATGGCGGCGTGAGCAGTTCTTC.